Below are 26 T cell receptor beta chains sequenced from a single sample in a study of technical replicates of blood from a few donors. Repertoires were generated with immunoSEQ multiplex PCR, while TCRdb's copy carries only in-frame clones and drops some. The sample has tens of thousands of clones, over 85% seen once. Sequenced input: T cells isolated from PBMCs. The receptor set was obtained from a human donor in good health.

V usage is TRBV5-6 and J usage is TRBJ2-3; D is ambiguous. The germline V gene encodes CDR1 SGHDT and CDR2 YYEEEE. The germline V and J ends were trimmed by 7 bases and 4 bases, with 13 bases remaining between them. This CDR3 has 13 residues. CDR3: CASRVSYSDTQYF. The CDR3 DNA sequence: TGTGCCAGCCGAGTGAGTTATTCAGATACGCAGTATTTT.

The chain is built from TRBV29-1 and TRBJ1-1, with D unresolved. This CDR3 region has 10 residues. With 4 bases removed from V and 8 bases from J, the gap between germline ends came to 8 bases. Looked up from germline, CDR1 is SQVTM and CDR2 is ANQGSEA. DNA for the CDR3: TGCAGCGTTGGCGGCAGAGAAGCTTTCTTT. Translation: CSVGGREAFF.

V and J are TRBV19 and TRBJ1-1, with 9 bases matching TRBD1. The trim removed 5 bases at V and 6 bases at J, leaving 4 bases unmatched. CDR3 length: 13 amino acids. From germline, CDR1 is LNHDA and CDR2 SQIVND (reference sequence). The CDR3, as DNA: TGTGCCAGTAGTGGACAGGGGCCCCCTGAAGCTTTCTTT. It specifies CASSGQGPPEAFF.

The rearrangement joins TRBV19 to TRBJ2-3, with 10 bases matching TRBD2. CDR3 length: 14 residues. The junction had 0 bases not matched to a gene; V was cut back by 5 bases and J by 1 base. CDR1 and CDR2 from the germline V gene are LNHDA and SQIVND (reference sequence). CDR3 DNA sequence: TGTGCCAGTAGTGGGACTAGCGGCACAGATACGCAGTATTTT. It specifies CASSGTSGTDTQYF.

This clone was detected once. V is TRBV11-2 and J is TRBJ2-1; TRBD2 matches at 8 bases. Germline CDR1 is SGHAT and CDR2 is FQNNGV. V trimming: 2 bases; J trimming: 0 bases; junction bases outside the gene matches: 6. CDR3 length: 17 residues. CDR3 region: CASSLRVSGSSYNEQFF. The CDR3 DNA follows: TGTGCCAGCAGCTTAAGGGTGAGCGGGAGCTCCTACAATGAGCAGTTCTTC.

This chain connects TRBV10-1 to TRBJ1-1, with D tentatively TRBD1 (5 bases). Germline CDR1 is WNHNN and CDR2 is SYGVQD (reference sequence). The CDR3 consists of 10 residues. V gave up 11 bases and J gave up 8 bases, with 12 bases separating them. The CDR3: CAGGGVEAFF. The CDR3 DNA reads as TGCGCCGGGGGAGGGGTGGAAGCTTTCTTT.

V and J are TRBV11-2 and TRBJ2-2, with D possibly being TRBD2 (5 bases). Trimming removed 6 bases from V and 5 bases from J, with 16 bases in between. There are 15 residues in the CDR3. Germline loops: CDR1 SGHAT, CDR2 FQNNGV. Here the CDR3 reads CASRTYGRGTGELFF. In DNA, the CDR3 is TGTGCCAGCAGGACTTACGGGCGCGGGACCGGGGAGCTGTTTTTT.

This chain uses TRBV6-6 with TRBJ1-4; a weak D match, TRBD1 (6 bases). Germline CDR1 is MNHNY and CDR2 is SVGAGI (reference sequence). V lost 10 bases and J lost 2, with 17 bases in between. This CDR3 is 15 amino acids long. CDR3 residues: CATNLGAGTNEKLFF. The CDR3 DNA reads TGTGCCACCAACTTGGGGGCCGGGACTAATGAAAAACTGTTTTTT.

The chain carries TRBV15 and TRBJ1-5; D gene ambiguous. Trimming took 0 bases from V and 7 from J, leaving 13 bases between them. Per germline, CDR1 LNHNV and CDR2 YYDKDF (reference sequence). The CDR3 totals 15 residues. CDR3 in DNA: TGTGCCACCAGCAGAGATTTGGCAGCGGGACAGCCCCAGCATTTT. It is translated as CATSRDLAAGQPQHF.

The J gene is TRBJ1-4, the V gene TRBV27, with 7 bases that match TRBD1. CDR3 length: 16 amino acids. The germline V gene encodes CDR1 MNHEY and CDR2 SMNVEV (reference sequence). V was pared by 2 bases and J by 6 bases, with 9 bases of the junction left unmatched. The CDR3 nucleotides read TGTGCCAGCAGTTTAATAGGGGGCGGAGGAGATGAAAAACTGTTTTTT. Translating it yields CASSLIGGGGDEKLFF.

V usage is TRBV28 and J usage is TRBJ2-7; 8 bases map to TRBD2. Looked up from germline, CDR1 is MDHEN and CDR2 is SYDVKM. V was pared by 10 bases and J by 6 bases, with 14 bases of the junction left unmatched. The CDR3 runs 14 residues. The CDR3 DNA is TGTGCCACCCAAACCCTAGCGGGTCCGGCCGAGCAGTACTTC. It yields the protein CATQTLAGPAEQYF.

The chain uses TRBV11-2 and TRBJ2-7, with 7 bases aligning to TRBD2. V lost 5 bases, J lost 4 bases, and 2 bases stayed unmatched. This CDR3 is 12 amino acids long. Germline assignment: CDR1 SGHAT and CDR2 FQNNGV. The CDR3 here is CASSGGGYEQYF. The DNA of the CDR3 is TGTGCCAGCAGCGGCGGGGGATACGAGCAGTACTTC.

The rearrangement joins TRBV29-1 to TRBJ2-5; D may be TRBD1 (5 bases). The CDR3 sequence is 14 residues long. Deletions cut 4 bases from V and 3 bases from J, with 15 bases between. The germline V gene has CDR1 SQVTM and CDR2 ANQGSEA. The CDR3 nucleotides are TGCAGCGTTGGTAGGGCCAGGGAAGAAGAGACCCAGTACTTC. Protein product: CSVGRAREEETQYF.

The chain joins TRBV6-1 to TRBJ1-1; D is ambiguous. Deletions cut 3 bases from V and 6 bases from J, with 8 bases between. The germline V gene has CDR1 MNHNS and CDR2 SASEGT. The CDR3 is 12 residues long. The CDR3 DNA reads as TGTGCCAGCAGTGAGTCAGGATCTGAAGCTTTCTTT. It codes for CASSESGSEAFF.

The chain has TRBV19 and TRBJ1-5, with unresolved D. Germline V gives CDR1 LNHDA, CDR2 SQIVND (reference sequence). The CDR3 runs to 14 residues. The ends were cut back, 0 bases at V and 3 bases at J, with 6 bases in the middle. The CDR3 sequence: CASSIDPNNQPQHF. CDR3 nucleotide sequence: TGTGCCAGTAGTATAGACCCTAACAATCAGCCCCAGCATTTT.

CDR3 sequence (DNA): TGCGCCAGCAGCGGAGGGACCGTCAGCTCCTACGAGCAGTACTTC. Translating gives CASSGGTVSSYEQYF. This chain uses TRBV10-1 with TRBJ2-7, with D maybe TRBD2 (6 bases). The CDR3 extends over 15 amino acids. Germline-derived CDR1 and CDR2 are WNHNN and SYGVQD (reference sequence). Trimming removed 6 bases from V and 0 bases from J, with 15 bases in between.

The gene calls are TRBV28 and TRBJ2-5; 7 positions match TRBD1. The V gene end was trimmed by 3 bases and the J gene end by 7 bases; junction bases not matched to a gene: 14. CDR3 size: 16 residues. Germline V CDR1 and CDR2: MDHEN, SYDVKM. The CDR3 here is CASSFTPGTVGGTQYF. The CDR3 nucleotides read TGTGCCAGCAGTTTCACCCCGGGGACAGTAGGGGGGACCCAGTACTTC.

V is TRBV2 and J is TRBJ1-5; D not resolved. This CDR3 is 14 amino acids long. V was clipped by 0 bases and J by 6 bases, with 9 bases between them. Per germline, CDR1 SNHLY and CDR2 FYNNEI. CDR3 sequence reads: CASSEAQVRQPQHF. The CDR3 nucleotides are TGTGCCAGCAGTGAAGCGCAGGTACGTCAGCCCCAGCATTTT.

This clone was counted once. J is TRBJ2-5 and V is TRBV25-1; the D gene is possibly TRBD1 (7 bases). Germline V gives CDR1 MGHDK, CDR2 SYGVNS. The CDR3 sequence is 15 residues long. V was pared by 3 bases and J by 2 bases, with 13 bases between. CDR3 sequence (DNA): TGTGCCAGCAGTGAGGGGGGACAGCTTCAAGAGACCCAGTACTTC. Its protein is CASSEGGQLQETQYF.

The CDR3, as DNA: TGTGCCAGCAGCTTGCAGGGGAGCTGGTCTGGGGCCAACGTCCTGACTTTC. It codes for CASSLQGSWSGANVLTF. The chain links TRBV5-5 to TRBJ2-6; tentative D call: TRBD1 (6 bases). The germline V and J ends were trimmed by 1 base and 1 base, with 12 bases remaining between them. The germline gives CDR1 SGHKS, CDR2 YYEKEE (reference sequence). The CDR3 is made up of 17 amino acids.

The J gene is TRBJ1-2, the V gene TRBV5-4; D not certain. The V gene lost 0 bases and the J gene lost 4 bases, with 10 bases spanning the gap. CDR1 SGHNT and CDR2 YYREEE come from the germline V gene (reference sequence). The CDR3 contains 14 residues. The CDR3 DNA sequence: TGTGCCAGCAGCTTGGCGGGGAGTGGCTATGGCTACACCTTC. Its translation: CASSLAGSGYGYTF.

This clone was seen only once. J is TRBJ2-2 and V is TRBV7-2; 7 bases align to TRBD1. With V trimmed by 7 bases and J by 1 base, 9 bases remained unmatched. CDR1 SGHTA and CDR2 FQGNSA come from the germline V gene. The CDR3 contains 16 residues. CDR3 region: CASTSGQGVNTGELFF. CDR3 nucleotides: TGTGCCAGCACCTCAGGGCAGGGGGTGAACACCGGGGAGCTGTTTTTT.

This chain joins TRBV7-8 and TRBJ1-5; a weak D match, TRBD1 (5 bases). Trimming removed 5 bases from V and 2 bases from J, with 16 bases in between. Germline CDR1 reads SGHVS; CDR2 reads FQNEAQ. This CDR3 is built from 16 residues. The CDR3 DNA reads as TGTGCCAGCAGCCAACGGGGGGGTATCGGCAATCAGCCCCAGCATTTT. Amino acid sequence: CASSQRGGIGNQPQHF.

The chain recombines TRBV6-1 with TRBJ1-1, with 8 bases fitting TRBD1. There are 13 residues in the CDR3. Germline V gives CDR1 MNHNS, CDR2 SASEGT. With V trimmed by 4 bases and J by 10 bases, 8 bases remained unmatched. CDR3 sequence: CASSVPQGEGAFF. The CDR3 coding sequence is TGTGCCAGCAGTGTCCCACAGGGGGAAGGAGCTTTCTTT.

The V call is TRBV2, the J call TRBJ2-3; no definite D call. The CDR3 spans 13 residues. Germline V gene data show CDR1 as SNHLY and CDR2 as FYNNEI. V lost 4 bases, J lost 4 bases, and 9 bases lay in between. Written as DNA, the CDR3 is TGTGCCAGCAGTGGTTCTTCGGCAGATACGCAGTATTTT. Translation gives CASSGSSADTQYF.

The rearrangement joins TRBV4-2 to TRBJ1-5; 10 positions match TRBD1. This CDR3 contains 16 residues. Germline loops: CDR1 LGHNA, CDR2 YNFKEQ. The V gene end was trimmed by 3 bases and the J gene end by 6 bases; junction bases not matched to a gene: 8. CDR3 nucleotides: TGTGCCAGCAGCCAGAGTGGGACAGGGGACGGTCAGCCCCAGCATTTT. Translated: CASSQSGTGDGQPQHF.